These T cell receptor beta chains were read from a single sample in a study of T cell responses to AZD1222 COVID-19 vaccine. Here immunoSEQ multiplex PCR was the method, and the copy in TCRdb shows in-frame clones only, minus some. The table lists more than 85,000 clones, roughly 89% of them singletons. The specimen comprised peripheral blood, sampled 28 days after the second AZD1222 dose. These receptors were collected from an adult who received the AZD1222 COVID-19 vaccine. Both conserved end residues are part of each CDR3. Fields, in order: clone size, D gene, V gene, J gene, CDR3 DNA, CDR3 protein. The D gene is left open where the match is weak. Rows give clone size only sometimes, using once, few, many, or a class for an expanded clone.

few	-	TRBV14	TRBJ1-4	TGTGCCAGCGCAGGGCCAGGGGAAAAACTGTTTTTT	CASAGPGEKLFF
-	-	TRBV9	TRBJ2-1	TGTGCCAGCAGCGTAGGACCCCATTGGCAGTTCTTC	CASSVGPHWQFF
-	TRBD2	TRBV5-1	TRBJ2-5	TGCGCCAGCGGTACTGGGGGAGGGGAGACCCAGTACTTC	CASGTGGGETQYF
-	TRBD1	TRBV11-2	TRBJ1-1	TGTGCCAGCAGCATTCAGGGGGTTCACACTGAAGCTTTCTTT	CASSIQGVHTEAFF
-	TRBD1	TRBV5-4	TRBJ1-4	TGTGCCAGCAGCTTCCAGGGGGCCCGGGGAGAAAAACTGTTTTTT	CASSFQGARGEKLFF
-	TRBD1	TRBV30	TRBJ2-7	TGTGCCTGGAGTCCAGGGGGCTACGAGCAGTACTTC	CAWSPGGYEQYF
-	TRBD2	TRBV27	TRBJ2-7	TGTGCCAGCGCTGGACTAGTACCCTACGAGCAGTACTTC	CASAGLVPYEQYF
-	TRBD2	TRBV6-6	TRBJ2-5	TGTGCCAGCAGTTACGGGACTAGCGGGAGAGAGACCCAGTACTTC	CASSYGTSGRETQYF
-	TRBD1	TRBV9	TRBJ1-4	TGTGCCAGCAGCTCCCTGGGACAGCCGGCAACTAATGAAAAACTGTTTTTT	CASSSLGQPATNEKLFF
-	-	TRBV4-2	TRBJ2-5	TGTGCCAGCAGCCAAGGGGGTCGGGGGCGCGGTGAGACCCAGTACTTC	CASSQGGRGRGETQYF
-	TRBD2	TRBV19	TRBJ2-3	TGTGCCAGTAGTACGTCTAGCGGGAGGATGGCAGATACGCAGTATTTT	CASSTSSGRMADTQYF
-	-	TRBV19	TRBJ2-5	TGTGCCAGTAGTATGGTCAGGGGGGACGGGACCCAGTACTTC	CASSMVRGDGTQYF
-	-	TRBV5-1	TRBJ1-1	TGCGCCAGCAGCTTGGTCGCAGGCCGGAACACTGAAGCTTTCTTT	CASSLVAGRNTEAFF
-	-	TRBV19	TRBJ1-1	TGTGCCAGTAGTCCCGGGACGGTGAACACTGAAGCTTTCTTT	CASSPGTVNTEAFF
-	-	TRBV19	TRBJ1-1	TGTGCCAGTAGCACACGAATGGGGGGTATTGAAGCTTTCTTT	CASSTRMGGIEAFF
-	TRBD2	TRBV4-1	TRBJ2-3	TGCGCCAGCAGCCAAGTGGGGGGGACAGATACGCAGTATTTT	CASSQVGGTDTQYF
-	-	TRBV27	TRBJ2-3	TGTGCCAGCAGTCCTCCCGACGGGGGCGTAGATACGCAGTATTTT	CASSPPDGGVDTQYF
-	TRBD1	TRBV7-9	TRBJ1-6	TGTGCCAGCAGCTTAGACGATCGGACAGGGCCTTTTTATTCACCCCTCCACTTT	CASSLDDRTGPFYSPLHF
once	-	TRBV5-1	TRBJ2-5	TGCGCCAGCAGCTTGGCCCCGACCCAAGAGACCCAGTACTTC	CASSLAPTQETQYF
-	TRBD2	TRBV7-9	TRBJ2-5	TGTGCCAGCAGGAAAGTGGCTAGCGGGAAAGAGACCCAGTACTTC	CASRKVASGKETQYF
-	TRBD1	TRBV28	TRBJ1-2	TGTGCCAGCAGTGTACAGGGGGCGCGGGATGGCTACACCTTC	CASSVQGARDGYTF
-	-	TRBV11-3	TRBJ1-4	TGTGCCAGCAGTCTCGGTGCAGTCCCTAATGAAAAACTGTTTTTT	CASSLGAVPNEKLFF
-	-	TRBV6-1	TRBJ1-3	TGTGCCAGCAGCCCGCAGGGGTCTGGAAACACCATATATTTT	CASSPQGSGNTIYF
few	-	TRBV9	TRBJ1-2	TGTGCCAGCAGCGTAGGGGGTTTGGGGTTTGGCTACACCTTC	CASSVGGLGFGYTF
once	-	TRBV3-1/TRBV3-2	TRBJ2-7	TGTGCCAGCAGCCATGGGGGCTTGCAGTACTTC	CASSHGGLQYF
-	-	TRBV29-1	TRBJ1-2	TGCAGCGTTGAGTGGGAGGACCGTCCTAACTATGGCTACACCTTC	CSVEWEDRPNYGYTF
-	TRBD1	TRBV7-3	TRBJ2-1	TGTGCCAGCAGCCGGCAGGGACAGGCCTACAATGAGCAGTTCTTC	CASSRQGQAYNEQFF
-	TRBD2	TRBV29-1	TRBJ2-3	TGCAGCGTTGCAAAAGCGGGGACGAAAGATACGCAGTATTTT	CSVAKAGTKDTQYF
-	-	TRBV15	TRBJ2-2	TGTGCCACCAGCAGAGTTGGGACGGATAACACCGGGGAGCTGTTTTTT	CATSRVGTDNTGELFF
few	-	TRBV6-5	TRBJ1-1	TGTGCCAGCAGTTACGCGGTAAACATGAACACTGAAGCTTTCTTT	CASSYAVNMNTEAFF
-	TRBD1	TRBV11-3	TRBJ2-7	TGTGCCAGCAGCTCGGGGGGACAGGGGAGGCACGAGCAGTACTTC	CASSSGGQGRHEQYF
-	TRBD1	TRBV3-1/TRBV3-2	TRBJ2-7	TGTGCCAGCAGCGGACAGGGGGTATGGGAGCAGTACTTC	CASSGQGVWEQYF
-	TRBD2	TRBV30	TRBJ2-1	TGTGCCTGGTCCGGGACTAGCGGTACCTACAATGAGCAGTTCTTC	CAWSGTSGTYNEQFF
-	TRBD1	TRBV6-1	TRBJ2-7	TGTGCCAGCAGTGGCCAGACAGGGTTGAATCGCTACGAGCAGTACTTC	CASSGQTGLNRYEQYF
-	TRBD1	TRBV5-1	TRBJ2-1	TGCGCCAGCGGATTGACAGGGGACTCCTACAATGAGCAGTTCTTC	CASGLTGDSYNEQFF
-	-	TRBV19	TRBJ1-2	TGTGCCAGTAGTATACGGGACGCAGTAAACTATGGCTACACCTTC	CASSIRDAVNYGYTF
-	-	TRBV19	TRBJ2-7	TGTGCCAGTAGCATACAGGGTGTTAACGAGCAGTACTTC	CASSIQGVNEQYF
-	TRBD1	TRBV27	TRBJ1-2	TGTGCCAGCAGTCCAGGGACAGACCGGGTCTATGGCTACACCTTC	CASSPGTDRVYGYTF
-	-	TRBV4-1	TRBJ1-2	TGCGCCAGCAGCCAAGCCCAGGGCAATAACTATGGCTACACCTTC	CASSQAQGNNYGYTF
-	TRBD1	TRBV3-1/TRBV3-2	TRBJ1-1	TGTGCCAGCAGCCAACGGGACAGGAACACTGAAGCTTTCTTT	CASSQRDRNTEAFF
-	TRBD2	TRBV28	TRBJ2-1	TGTGCCAGCAGTTTTGGACTAGCGGGAAACAATGAGCAGTTCTTC	CASSFGLAGNNEQFF
-	TRBD2	TRBV5-1	TRBJ2-7	TGCGCCAGTACCGGACTAGCGGGCGTTACCTACGAGCAGTACTTC	CASTGLAGVTYEQYF
-	-	TRBV11-2	TRBJ2-2	TGTGCCAGCAGCCCTAAACAAATGGGGGTCGGGGAGCTGTTTTTT	CASSPKQMGVGELFF
-	TRBD1	TRBV6-1	TRBJ2-7	TGTGCCAGCAGTGAAATGAGGCAGGGGGTGTACGAGCAGTACTTC	CASSEMRQGVYEQYF
-	-	TRBV9	TRBJ2-1	TGTGCCAGCAGCGAAAGCTCCTACAATGAGCAGTTCTTC	CASSESSYNEQFF
few	-	TRBV11-2	TRBJ1-6	TGTGCCAGCAGCTTGTCTCGGGGCAACTTGGATTCACCCCTCCACTTT	CASSLSRGNLDSPLHF
-	-	TRBV5-1	TRBJ2-2	TGCGCCAGCAGCTTACTAGGACTATTTCAGACCGGGGAGCTGTTTTTT	CASSLLGLFQTGELFF
-	TRBD1	TRBV30	TRBJ1-2	TGTGCCTGGAGTAGCGGGACAGGGGGCGAGGGCTACACCTTC	CAWSSGTGGEGYTF
-	-	TRBV28	TRBJ1-5	TGTGCCAGCAGTTTAGAGACTAGTAATCAGCCCCAGCATTTT	CASSLETSNQPQHF